This T cell receptor beta chain was recovered during a study of blood T cell repertoires in COVID-19. Study as a whole: Spain, Italy and the United States supplied samples that represented acute and convalescent COVID-19. PBMCs, B-cell-depleted T cells, or T cells were the source of the cDNA or gDNA that made up the material.

Produced via immunoSEQ multiplex PCR; TCRdb's table is partial and in-frame only. The sample yields about 45,000 clones, about 83% seen once. This clone has only one observation. This CDR3 is 12 amino acids long. Germline V gives CDR1 SQVTM, CDR2 ANQGSEA. Trimming pared 1 base from V and 5 bases from J, leaving 9 bases between. The chain uses TRBV29-1 and TRBJ2-7; the D gene is possibly TRBD1 (6 bases). The sequence came from an elderly man in a cohort sampled during active COVID-19. The sequencing sample was made of peripheral blood. The CDR3 sequence: CSVEGPGDEQYF. CDR3 coding DNA: TGCAGCGTTGAAGGGCCAGGGGACGAGCAGTACTTC.